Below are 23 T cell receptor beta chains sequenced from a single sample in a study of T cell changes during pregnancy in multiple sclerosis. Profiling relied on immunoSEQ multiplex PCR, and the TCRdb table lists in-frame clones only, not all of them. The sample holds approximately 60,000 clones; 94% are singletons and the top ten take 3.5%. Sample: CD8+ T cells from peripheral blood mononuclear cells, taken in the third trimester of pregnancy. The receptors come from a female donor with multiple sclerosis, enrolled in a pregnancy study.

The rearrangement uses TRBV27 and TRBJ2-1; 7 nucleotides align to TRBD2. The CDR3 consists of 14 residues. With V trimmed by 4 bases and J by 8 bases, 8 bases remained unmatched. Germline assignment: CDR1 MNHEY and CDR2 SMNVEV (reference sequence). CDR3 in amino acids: CASSYAGDFYEQFF. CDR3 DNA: TGTGCCAGCAGTTACGCGGGAGATTTCTATGAGCAGTTCTTC.

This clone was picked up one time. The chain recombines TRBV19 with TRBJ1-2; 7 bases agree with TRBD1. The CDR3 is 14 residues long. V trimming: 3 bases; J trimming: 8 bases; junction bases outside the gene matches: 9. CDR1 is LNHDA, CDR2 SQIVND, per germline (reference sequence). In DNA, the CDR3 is TGTGCCAGTAGTATCCCGACAGGGATAAAGGGCTACACCTTC. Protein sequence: CASSIPTGIKGYTF.

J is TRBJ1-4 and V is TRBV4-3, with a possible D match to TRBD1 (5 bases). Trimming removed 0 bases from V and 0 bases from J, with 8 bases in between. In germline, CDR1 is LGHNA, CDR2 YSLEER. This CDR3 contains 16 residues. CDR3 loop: CASSQDGAATNEKLFF. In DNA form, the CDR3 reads TGCGCCAGCAGCCAAGATGGGGCCGCAACTAATGAAAAACTGTTTTTT.

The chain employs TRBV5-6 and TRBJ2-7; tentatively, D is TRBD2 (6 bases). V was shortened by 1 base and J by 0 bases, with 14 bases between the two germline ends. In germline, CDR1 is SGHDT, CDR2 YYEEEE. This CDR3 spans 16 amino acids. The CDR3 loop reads CASSLWGSGSSYEQYF. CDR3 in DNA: TGTGCCAGCAGCTTGTGGGGTAGCGGAAGCTCCTACGAGCAGTACTTC.

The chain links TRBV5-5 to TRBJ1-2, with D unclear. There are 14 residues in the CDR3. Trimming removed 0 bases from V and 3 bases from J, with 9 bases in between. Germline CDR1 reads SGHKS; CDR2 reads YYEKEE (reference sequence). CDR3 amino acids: CASSLAGRDYGYTF. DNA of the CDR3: TGTGCCAGCAGCTTGGCCGGGAGAGACTATGGCTACACCTTC.

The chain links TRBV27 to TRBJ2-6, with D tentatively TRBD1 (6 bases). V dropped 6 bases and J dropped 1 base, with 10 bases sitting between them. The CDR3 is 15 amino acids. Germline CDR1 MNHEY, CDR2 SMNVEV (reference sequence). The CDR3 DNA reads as TGTGCCAGCAGCCCTAGGGGGTCTGGGGCCAACGTCCTGACTTTC. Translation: CASSPRGSGANVLTF.

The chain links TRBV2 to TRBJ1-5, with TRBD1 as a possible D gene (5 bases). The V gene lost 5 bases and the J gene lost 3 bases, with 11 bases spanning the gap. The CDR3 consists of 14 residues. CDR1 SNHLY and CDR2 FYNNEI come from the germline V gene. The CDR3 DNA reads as TGTGCCAGCAGTCTTGGACAATACAATCAGCCCCAGCATTTT. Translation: CASSLGQYNQPQHF.

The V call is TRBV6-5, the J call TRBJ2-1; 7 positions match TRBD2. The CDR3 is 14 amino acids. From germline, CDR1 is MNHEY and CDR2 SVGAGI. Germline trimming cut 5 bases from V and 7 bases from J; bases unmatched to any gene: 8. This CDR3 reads CASSPHDSGNEQFF. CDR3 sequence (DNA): TGTGCCAGCAGTCCCCATGATAGCGGGAATGAGCAGTTCTTC.

The CDR3 coding sequence is TGTGCCAGCAGCTTGGCGGCAGCTTGGGGCCGCCGTGGCTACACCTTC. This sequence encodes CASSLAAAWGRRGYTF. The rearrangement uses TRBV5-4 and TRBJ1-2; D may be TRBD1 (5 bases). The CDR3 consists of 16 residues. Germline loops: CDR1 SGHNT, CDR2 YYREEE (reference sequence). The V end was cut by 0 bases, the J end by 7 bases, with 19 bases between.

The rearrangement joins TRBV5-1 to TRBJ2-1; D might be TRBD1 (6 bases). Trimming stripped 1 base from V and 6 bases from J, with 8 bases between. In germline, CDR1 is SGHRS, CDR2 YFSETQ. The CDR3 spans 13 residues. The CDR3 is CASSLTGSNEQFF. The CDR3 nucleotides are TGCGCCAGCAGCTTGACAGGGAGCAATGAGCAGTTCTTC.

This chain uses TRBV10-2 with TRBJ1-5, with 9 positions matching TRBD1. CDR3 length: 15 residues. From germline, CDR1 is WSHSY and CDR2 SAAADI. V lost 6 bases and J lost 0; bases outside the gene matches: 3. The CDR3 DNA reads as TGCGCCAGCAGGGGGACAGGGAATAGCAATCAGCCCCAGCATTTT. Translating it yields CASRGTGNSNQPQHF.

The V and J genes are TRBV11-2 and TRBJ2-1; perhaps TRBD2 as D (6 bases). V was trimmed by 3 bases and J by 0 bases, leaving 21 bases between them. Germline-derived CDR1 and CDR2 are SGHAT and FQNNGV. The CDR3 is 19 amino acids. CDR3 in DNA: TGTGCCAGCAGCTTGAGGGAGGTCCAATTCCTAAGCTCCTACAATGAGCAGTTCTTC. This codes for CASSLREVQFLSSYNEQFF.

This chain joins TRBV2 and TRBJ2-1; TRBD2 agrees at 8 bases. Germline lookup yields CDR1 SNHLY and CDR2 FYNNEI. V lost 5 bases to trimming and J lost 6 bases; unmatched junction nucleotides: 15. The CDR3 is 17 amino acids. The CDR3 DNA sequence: TGTGCCAGCAGTAAAAAAGGGACTAGGTCCTCCGCCAATGAGCAGTTCTTC. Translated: CASSKKGTRSSANEQFF.

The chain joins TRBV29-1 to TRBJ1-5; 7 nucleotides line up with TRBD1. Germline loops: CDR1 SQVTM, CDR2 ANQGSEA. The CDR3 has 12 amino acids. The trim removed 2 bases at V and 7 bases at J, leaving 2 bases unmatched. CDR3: CSVEQGDQPQHF. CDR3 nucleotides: TGCAGCGTTGAACAGGGGGACCAGCCCCAGCATTTT.

The chain's CDR3 is CATSTAGSETGELFF. The CDR3 DNA follows: TGTGCCACCTCGACAGCGGGAAGTGAGACCGGGGAGCTGTTTTTT. The chain recombines TRBV2 with TRBJ2-2; 7 nucleotides agree with TRBD2. V gave up 10 bases and J gave up 5 bases; unmatched junction bases: 13. The CDR3 spans 15 residues. Germline assignment: CDR1 SNHLY and CDR2 FYNNEI.

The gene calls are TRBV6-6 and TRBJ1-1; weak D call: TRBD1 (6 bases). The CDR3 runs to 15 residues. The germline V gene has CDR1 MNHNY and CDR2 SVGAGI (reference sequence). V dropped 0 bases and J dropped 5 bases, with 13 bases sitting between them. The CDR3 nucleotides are TGTGCCAGCAGTTACTCGGTCGGGACAAATACTGAAGCTTTCTTT. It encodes CASSYSVGTNTEAFF.

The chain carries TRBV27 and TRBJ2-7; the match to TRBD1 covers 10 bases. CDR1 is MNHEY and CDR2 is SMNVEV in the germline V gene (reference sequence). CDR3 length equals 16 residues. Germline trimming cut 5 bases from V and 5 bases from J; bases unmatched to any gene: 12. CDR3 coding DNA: TGTGCCAGCAGTCTTATACCGGGACAGGGGATAGACGAGCAGTACTTC. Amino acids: CASSLIPGQGIDEQYF.

DNA of the CDR3: TGCGCCAGCAGCCAAGAGCCGCGGGCGTCGGGTCGCACTGAAGCTTTCTTT. This codes for CASSQEPRASGRTEAFF. The V gene is TRBV4-1, the J gene TRBJ1-1; no clear D gene. Deletions cut 0 bases from V and 4 bases from J, with 18 bases between. Looked up from germline, CDR1 is MGHRA and CDR2 is YSYEKL. The CDR3 contains 17 residues.

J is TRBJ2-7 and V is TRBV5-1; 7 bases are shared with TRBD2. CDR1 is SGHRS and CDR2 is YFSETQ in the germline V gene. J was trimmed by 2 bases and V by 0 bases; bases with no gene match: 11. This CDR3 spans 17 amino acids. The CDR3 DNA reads TGCGCCAGCAGCTTGGAAGGGGCGGCTAGCGGCACCTACGAGCAGTACTTC. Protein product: CASSLEGAASGTYEQYF.

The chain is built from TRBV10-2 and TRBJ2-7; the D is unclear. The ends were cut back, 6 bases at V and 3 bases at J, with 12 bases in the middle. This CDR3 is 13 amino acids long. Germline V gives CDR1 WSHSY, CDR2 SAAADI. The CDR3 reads CASRALEHYEQYF. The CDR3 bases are TGCGCCAGCAGGGCTCTAGAACACTACGAGCAGTACTTC.

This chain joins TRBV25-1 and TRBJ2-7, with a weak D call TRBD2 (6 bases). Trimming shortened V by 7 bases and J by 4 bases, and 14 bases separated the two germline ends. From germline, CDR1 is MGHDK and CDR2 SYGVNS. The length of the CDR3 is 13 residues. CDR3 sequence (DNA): TGTGCCAGCACCCGGGGGTGGGGGTACGAGCAGTACTTC. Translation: CASTRGWGYEQYF.

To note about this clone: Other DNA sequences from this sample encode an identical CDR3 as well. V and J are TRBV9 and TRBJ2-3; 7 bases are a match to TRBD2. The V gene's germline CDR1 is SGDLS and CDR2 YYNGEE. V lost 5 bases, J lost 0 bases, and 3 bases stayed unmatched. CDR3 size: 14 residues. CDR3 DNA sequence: TGTGCCAGCAGTAGTAGCGGGAGCACAGATACGCAGTATTTT. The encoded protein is CASSSSGSTDTQYF.

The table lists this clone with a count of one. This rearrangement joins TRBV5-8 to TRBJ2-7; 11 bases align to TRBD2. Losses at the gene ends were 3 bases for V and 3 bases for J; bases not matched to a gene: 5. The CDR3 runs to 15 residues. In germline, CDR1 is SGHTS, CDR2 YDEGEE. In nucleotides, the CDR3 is TGTGCCAGCAGCTGGGGACTAGCGGAAGACTACGAGCAGTACTTC. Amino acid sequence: CASSWGLAEDYEQYF.